This T cell receptor beta chain originates from a study of shared clonotypes between healthy human individuals. Sequencing used immunoSEQ multiplex PCR; TCRdb keeps in-frame clones, though not all of them. The repertoire has approximately 940,000 clones, approximately 76% of them found once; the top ten carry over 1.3%. CD4+ cells were split into CD45RA+ naive and CD45RA-negative memory subsets. As to this clone: The target antigen is unknown.

J was trimmed by 3 bases and V by 0 bases; bases with no gene match: 6. In germline, CDR1 is SGHRS, CDR2 YFSETQ. The CDR3 sequence is 18 residues long. Overall study findings and caveats: Enrolling few donors narrowed the genetic and exposure-history diversity that was represented. Sampling included only blood; tissue repertoires likely differ.

This sequence joins TRBV5-1 and TRBJ2-2, with 12 bases identical to TRBD2. The sequenced material came from memory CD4+ T cells sorted from blood. Subset meaning: CD45RA-negative fraction. The clonotype comes from a man younger than 35 in good health. The CDR3 protein is CASSLAGLAGRDTGELFF. CDR3 coding DNA: TGCGCCAGCAGCTTGGCTGGACTAGCGGGAAGGGACACCGGGGAGCTGTTTTTT.